This T cell receptor (beta chain) is drawn from a study of identical twins (TCRdb year 2016). For the wider study: To test whether fetal clonotypes persist, the study used deep sequencing on TCR alpha and beta repertoires from monozygotic twins, unrelated adults of various ages, and cord blood. To rule out contamination, the twin experiments were replicated at different times with different library preparation protocols. The investigation overall reported the following: Recombination models systematically underestimated out-of-frame TCR alpha sharing in monozygotic twins but agreed with sharing between unrelated individuals. Invariant T cells such as MAIT and iNKT could partly confound zero-insertion analyses, although diverse VJ usage argued against such confounding for most clonotypes. In beta out-of-frame sequences, excess twin sharing was weaker, because having fewer shared sequences lowered the signal-to-noise ratio. Fewer insertions were carried by abundant cord blood beta clonotypes, a similar but weaker trend appeared in young adult naive repertoires, and no such trend appeared in memory repertoires. Out-of-frame TCR alpha sequences shared between twins showed an excess of low generation-probability sequences compared with coincidental sharing between unrelated individuals. Because the same donors could not be followed over many years, the conclusions relied on cross-sectional statistical analysis.

Concerning this clonotype: Its antigen remains undetermined. The record has no base qualities; no much larger clone is one base away.

From the cysteine through the phenylalanine, the CDR3 covers 15 amino acids. Only CDR3 DNA remains: 45 bases, in frame from the first base. The junction shows trimming of 0 bases on V and 7 bases on J, plus 16 bases between the germline ends. The germline V gene encodes CDR1 SGHVS and CDR2 FQNEAQ. The library was generated by 5' RACE. The sequencing machine was an Illumina HiSeq 2000. A universal primer binding site was added through template switching, and the final cDNA carried a unique molecular identifier so that TCR cDNA molecules could be counted accurately. Specific primers in the conserved constant-segment region were used to synthesize first-strand cDNA for TCR alpha and beta chains. To control for contamination, every cDNA library was double barcoded, receiving both a SMART-Mk sample barcode and Illumina barcodes. TruSeq adapter sequences and Illumina sample barcodes were added in two successive PCR steps. Sequencing of the TCR alpha and beta cDNA libraries was done on the Illumina HiSeq platform using custom primers. Turning to the authors' computational methods: MiGEC was used to process raw reads and extract unique molecular identifiers, and MiXCR was used to find CDR3 positions. For each individual, recombination models were inferred using an EM algorithm with the repgenHMM and IGoR tools. The analysis of shared clonotypes was done with the tcR package in R, with sharing normalized by the product of cloneset sizes. To study raw recombination without the effects of thymic and clonal selection, out-of-frame nonproductive sequences were analyzed. Using fastp at Q25 and MiXCR, TCRdb reprocessed the public reads and kept productive beta chains. Rows are unified per CDR3 protein, each entry keeping the most common DNA and genes. The V and J calls were not made by the authors but by TCRdb's processing. The sample table holds fewer than 450,000 distinct CDR3 sequences, of which approximately 9.1% were seen once. About 9.1% of the sample goes to the ten largest clones.

Only healthy Caucasian donors were included. Three unrelated non-twin adults were additionally sequenced: a male aged 18 to 29, a male aged 50 to 60 and a female aged 50 to 60. Using Miltenyi CD45RO+ enrichment and human naive T-cell isolation kits, memory (CD45RO+) and naive T cells were isolated from PBMC. The sample comprised naive T cells sorted from blood. Taken with the paper, the label for cell subset or site translates to: cells isolated with a human naive T-cell isolation kit. The receptor was isolated from a woman between 45 and 60 years old in good health. The chain is assembled from TRBV7-8 and TRBJ2-7, and possibly TRBD2, on 5 matching bases. The CDR3 is CASSLATGGRGEQYF. The sequenced DNA: TGTGCCAGCAGCTTAGCGACTGGTGGCCGCGGGGAGCAGTACTTC.